The clone carrying this T cell receptor (beta chain) was seen at least ten times. Its antigen is not identified. Unique molecular identifiers were used to barcode this TCRbeta library. In TCRdb, the PCR reads were re-called with MiXCR into one record per CDR3 protein. The table has roughly 240,000 distinct CDR3 sequences, 6.5% to 9% seen once. This CDR3 has 17 amino acids. The ends lost 3 bases at V and 3 bases at J; junction bases unmatched: 9. Germline V CDR1 and CDR2: MDHEN, SYDVKM. The data stem from a study of T-cell reconstitution after alpha-beta-depleted transplantation in children. Study observations and caveats: Where some patients showed high TCRbeta diversity at day 60, it came from recipient T cells and thymic progenitors that had survived. The authors attributed T-cell counts and diversity one year after transplant mostly to newly produced T cells. As was reported, about two months after transplant, alpha-beta T cells came from several hundred expanded graft clones.

This specimen consisted of PBMCs, mostly from graft donor cells, obtained 180 days after TCRalphabeta/CD19-depleted stem cell transplant. This chain uses TRBV28 with TRBJ2-3, with 10 bases aligning to TRBD2. The sequence was collected from a male patient aged 10 to 17 who had a stem cell transplant for acute lymphoblastic leukemia, so the T cells may come from the graft donor. The CDR3 here is CASSFYQAGGPTDTQYF. The DNA of the CDR3 is TGTGCCAGCAGTTTCTACCAAGCGGGAGGGCCGACAGATACGCAGTATTTT. The entire variable domain, with the rest obtained from reference TRBV28 and TRBJ2-3, is as follows: DVKVTQSSRYLVKRTGEKVFLECVQDMDHENMFWYRQDPGLGLRLIYFSYDVKMKEKGDIPEGYSVSREKKERFSLILESASTNQTSMYLCASSFYQAGGPTDTQYFGPGTRLTVL.